This entry lists 17 T cell receptor beta chains sequenced from one sample in a study of blood T cell repertoires in COVID-19. This table comes from immunoSEQ multiplex PCR, and its TCRdb copy is limited to in-frame clones, with some not included. The sample shows 100,000 to 150,000 clones, around 82% of them seen only once. Material for sequencing was peripheral blood. These receptor sequences come from a woman aged 30 to 39 who had recovered from COVID-19.

In this sample, this clone turned up many times. The chain employs TRBV5-8 and TRBJ2-3, with TRBD2 matching 13 bases. Germline V gene sequence: CDR1 SGHTS, CDR2 YDEGEE. CDR3 length: 15 amino acids. V lost 0 bases and J lost 5; bases outside the gene matches: 0. The CDR3 region has the DNA TGTGCCAGCAGCTTGGGACTAGCGGGAGGAGATACGCAGTATTTT. Translating it yields CASSLGLAGGDTQYF.

The V gene is TRBV5-5, the J gene TRBJ1-5; 7 bases match TRBD1. This CDR3 is built from 16 residues. Germline V gives CDR1 SGHKS, CDR2 YYEKEE (reference sequence). Germline trimming cut 1 base from V and 0 bases from J; bases unmatched to any gene: 4. CDR3 residues: CASSLLPGGSNQPQHF. Here the CDR3 DNA reads TGTGCCAGCAGCTTGTTACCAGGGGGTAGCAATCAGCCCCAGCATTTT.

This rearrangement joins TRBV6-5 to TRBJ2-7; 7 bases are a match to TRBD1. V shed 9 bases, J shed 0 bases, and the junction held 8 bases outside the gene matches. This CDR3 has 14 residues. Germline values: CDR1 MNHEY, CDR2 SVGAGI. The CDR3 region has the DNA TGTGCCAGTAGACAGGGTATTATCTCCTACGAGCAGTACTTC. Amino acid sequence: CASRQGIISYEQYF.

The chain has TRBV5-4 and TRBJ1-1; TRBD1 might be the D (5 bases). The CDR3 is 13 amino acids. Deletions cut 3 bases from V and 4 bases from J, with 10 bases between. Germline values: CDR1 SGHNT, CDR2 YYREEE (reference sequence). CDR3 protein: CASSSGGATEAFF. The CDR3 DNA reads TGTGCCAGCAGCTCCGGTGGGGCCACTGAAGCTTTCTTT.

This clone was counted many times. Other nucleotide sequences in the sample specify the same CDR3. V usage is TRBV2 and J usage is TRBJ2-6, with D unresolved. The V gene lost 4 bases and the J gene lost 0 bases, with 4 bases spanning the gap. The CDR3 has 14 residues. Germline CDR1 is SNHLY and CDR2 is FYNNEI. In DNA form, the CDR3 reads TGTGCCAGCAGTGCTTCCTCTGGGGCCAACGTCCTGACTTTC. Translation: CASSASSGANVLTF.

The rearrangement uses TRBV7-6 and TRBJ2-1; 7 positions match TRBD1. Trimming at V came to 2 bases and at J to 0 bases, leaving 4 bases not matched to a gene. Germline V gives CDR1 SGHVS, CDR2 FNYEAQ. The CDR3 is 16 residues long. CDR3 DNA: TGTGCCAGCAGCTTAAGGGGGCCCAGCTCCTACAATGAGCAGTTCTTC. This encodes CASSLRGPSSYNEQFF.

V and J are TRBV19 and TRBJ1-5, with a tentative D call TRBD1 (6 bases). The CDR3 has 16 residues. V was pared by 6 bases and J by 4 bases, with 19 bases between. Per germline, CDR1 LNHDA and CDR2 SQIVND (reference sequence). The CDR3 loop is CASRDGQTQWNQPQHF. The CDR3 coding sequence is TGTGCCAGTAGAGACGGACAGACCCAGTGGAATCAGCCCCAGCATTTT.

The chain recombines TRBV7-3 with TRBJ1-5, with D unclear. CDR1 and CDR2 from the germline V gene are SGHTA and FQGTGA. This CDR3 is built from 15 residues. V dropped 8 bases and J dropped 2 bases, with 16 bases sitting between them. CDR3 coding DNA: TGTGCCAGCGACATTGAGGGAGCGGGCAATCAGCCCCAGCATTTT. Translated, it gives CASDIEGAGNQPQHF.

The chain employs TRBV11-3 and TRBJ2-1; D not resolved. The CDR3 runs to 11 residues. CDR1 and CDR2 (germline): SGHNT, YENEEA. Between the trimmed V and J ends, which lost 5 bases and 8 bases, there was a span of 7 bases. CDR3 sequence: CASSLKHEQFF. As DNA, the CDR3 is TGTGCCAGCAGCCTTAAGCATGAGCAGTTCTTC.

The chain recombines TRBV6-6 with TRBJ2-5; 8 bases line up with TRBD2. Germline V gene sequence: CDR1 MNHNY, CDR2 SVGAGI (reference sequence). V was pared by 5 bases and J by 1 base, with 18 bases of the junction left unmatched. This CDR3 spans 19 amino acids. The CDR3 protein is CASSLINTGGSSPQETQYF. The CDR3 bases are TGTGCCAGCAGTCTCATAAATACGGGGGGGTCATCGCCCCAAGAGACCCAGTACTTC.

V is TRBV12-5 and J is TRBJ2-4; D gene unclear. The CDR3 loop spans 14 amino acids. The V gene's germline CDR1 is LGHNT and CDR2 FRNRAP. V gave up 7 bases and J gave up 1 base, with 11 bases separating them. CDR3 in DNA: TGTGCTAGTGCCCCACCGGTGGCCAAAAACATTCAGTACTTC. Protein sequence: CASAPPVAKNIQYF. Combining the CDR3 with reference TRBV12-5 and TRBJ2-4 gives the whole variable domain DARVTQTPRHKVTEMGQEVTMRCQPILGHNTVFWYRQTMMQGLELLAYFRNRAPLDDSGMPKDRFSAEMPDATLATLKIQPSEPRDSAVYFCASAPPVAKNIQYFGAGTRLSVL.

This clone has just one count. The J gene is TRBJ2-7, the V gene TRBV28, with TRBD1 identical over 8 bases. Germline CDR1 is MDHEN and CDR2 is SYDVKM. The CDR3 has 16 residues. The V segment lost 5 bases and the J segment 1 base; nucleotides outside the gene matches: 10. CDR3 DNA: TGTGCCAGCAGTCCCGCAGGGGGCACCACATCCTACGAGCAGTACTTC. It translates to CASSPAGGTTSYEQYF.

J is TRBJ1-4 and V is TRBV19, with D maybe TRBD1 (5 bases). The CDR3 sequence is 15 residues long. Per germline, CDR1 LNHDA and CDR2 SQIVND (reference sequence). With 2 bases removed from V and 12 bases from J, the gap between germline ends came to 19 bases. The CDR3 bases are TGTGCCAGTAGTATATTGACAGTAGAACCTTACCAACTGTTTTTT. This gives the protein CASSILTVEPYQLFF.

The chain employs TRBV6-5 and TRBJ1-1, with TRBD1 matching 7 bases. The CDR3 loop spans 14 amino acids. Germline CDR1 reads MNHEY; CDR2 reads SVGAGI. The V and J ends lost 6 bases and 1 base, in that order; junction bases with no gene match: 5. The CDR3 DNA reads TGTGCCAGCAGACCACAGGGGTCGAACACTGAAGCTTTCTTT. Amino acids: CASRPQGSNTEAFF.

The V and J genes are TRBV2 and TRBJ2-7; 9 nucleotides match TRBD2. Trimming removed 3 bases from V and 2 bases from J; junction bases left unmatched: 14. This CDR3 has 18 amino acids. Germline V gene sequence: CDR1 SNHLY, CDR2 FYNNEI. CDR3 nucleotides: TGTGCCAGCAGTGAGGGTAGCGGGGGCCCCTACCCGACCTACGAGCAGTACTTC. Translation: CASSEGSGGPYPTYEQYF.

This clone has only one observation. V is TRBV7-9 and J is TRBJ1-1; 11 nucleotides align to TRBD1. The CDR3 sequence is 16 residues long. Germline V gene lookup returns CDR1 SEHNR and CDR2 FQNEAQ (reference sequence). Trimming removed 5 bases from V and 0 bases from J; junction bases left unmatched: 5. DNA of the CDR3: TGTGCCAGCAGCCGGACAGGGGGCTTTGTGAACACTGAAGCTTTCTTT. It codes for CASSRTGGFVNTEAFF. Full variable domain (missing parts from reference TRBV7-9 and TRBJ1-1): DTGVSQNPRHKITKRGQNVTFRCDPISEHNRLYWYRQTLGQGPEFLTYFQNEAQLEKSRLLSDRFSAERPKGSFSTLEIQRTEQGDSAMYLCASSRTGGFVNTEAFFGQGTRLTVV.

The chain recombines TRBV28 with TRBJ1-1, with D possibly TRBD1 on 5 matching bases. The germline V and J ends were trimmed by 3 bases and 2 bases, with 10 bases remaining between them. Per the germline V gene, CDR1 is MDHEN and CDR2 is SYDVKM. This CDR3 is 14 amino acids long. The CDR3 DNA reads as TGTGCCAGCAGTTTGGTCACAGGAAACACTGAAGCTTTCTTT. Encoded protein: CASSLVTGNTEAFF.